The T cell receptor (beta chain) described here comes from a study of shared clonotypes between healthy human individuals. The wider study: CD4 naive and memory got three plates each, CD8 naive two, CD8 memory one. Study findings and constraints: When compared with the clonotypes that were shared by all four sorted-subset donors, the non-shared clonotypes turned out to have lower generation probabilities.

The CDR3 length is 15 residues. Germline CDR1 is SGDLS and CDR2 is YYNGEE. V was clipped by 4 bases and J by 3 bases; unmatched bases: 5. About this clone: The antigen remains undetermined.

The table came from immunoSEQ multiplex PCR; TCRdb's copy has only in-frame clones and leaves some out. The data show fewer than 850,000 clones, less than 95% seen once. The specimen sequenced was memory CD8+ T cells from PBMCs. Subset specified: CD45RO+ cells pooled with CCR7-negative TemRA cells. The chain joins TRBV9 to TRBJ1-2; 11 positions agree with TRBD1. This sequence was found in a man aged 18 to 30 in good health. Some clones in this sample may be carry-over from other donors' samples. CDR3 region: CASSPQDRGHYGYTF. CDR3 DNA: TGTGCCAGCAGCCCTCAGGACAGGGGGCACTATGGCTACACCTTC.